Reported below is one TCR beta chain. Authors' methods: Amplification from reference gene primers served as the basis for estimated nucleated cell counts. TCRdb keeps only in-frame clones here, not all; method: immunoSEQ multiplex PCR. The DNA gave D and trimming, while V, J and clone size come from that table. The sample lists more than 150,000 clones, 87% occurring once. The CDR3 sequence is 13 residues long. V shed 7 bases and J 2 bases; nucleotides not matched to a gene: 4. Germline CDR1 reads SQVTM; CDR2 reads ANQGSEA. This sample is drawn from a study of blood T cell repertoires in COVID-19. Study summary: The samples span acute and convalescent COVID-19 from the United States, Italy and Spain. From T cells, B-cell-depleted T cells, or PBMCs came the material, which was cDNA or gDNA.

The clonotype originates from a middle-aged man with active or convalescent COVID-19. Sequencing was done on a sample of peripheral blood. The genes are TRBV29-1 and TRBJ1-4; 7 bases are a match to TRBD1. The CDR3 reads CSALQGTNEKLFF. Written as DNA, the CDR3 is TGCAGCGCGCTACAGGGGACTAATGAAAAACTGTTTTTT.